A selection of T cell receptor beta chains follows, all from one sample in a study of Graves' ophthalmopathy and Graves' hyperthyroidism. TCRdb analysed the multiplex PCR reads with MiXCR anew, one entry per CDR3 protein. Among 500,000 to 700,000 distinct CDR3 sequences listed, about a fifth were seen once. Sequenced sample: peripheral blood. The receptors shown here come from a woman between 18 and 30 years old with stable Graves' hyperthyroidism. Some clones in this sample may be carry-over from other donors' samples. CDR3s include the opening cysteine and the closing phenylalanine or tryptophan. D genes are given only for firm matches.

V: TRBV3-1; D: TRBD1; CDR3: CASSSSPRGQGYNQPQHF
V: TRBV7-8; D: -; CDR3: CASSLLNGANVLTF
V: TRBV6-1; D: TRBD1; CDR3: CASSPGTGRRNTEAFF
V: TRBV7-2; D: -; CDR3: CASSSGRGQETQYF
V: TRBV29-1; D: -; CDR3: CSGGRGDKNIQYF
V: TRBV12-3/TRBV12-4; D: TRBD1; CDR3: CASSPDRGRVYGYTF
V: TRBV4-1; D: TRBD2; CDR3: CASSLEPGLAGGYEQYF
V: TRBV19; D: -; CDR3: CASSTPGPLTYGYTF
V: TRBV30; D: TRBD1; CDR3: CAWSWQGAYGYTF
V: TRBV10-3; D: -; CDR3: CATHTSRTGANVLTF
V: TRBV28; D: -; CDR3: CASSFWLAERGQETQYF
V: TRBV5-1; D: -; CDR3: CASSLFGSNTEAFF
V: TRBV29-1; D: -; CDR3: CSVEDGTHYGYTF
V: TRBV6-1; D: -; CDR3: CASSNTGTKDRAFF
V: TRBV12-3/TRBV12-4; D: TRBD2; CDR3: CASRSSGRGYQETQYF
V: TRBV24-1; D: TRBD2; CDR3: CATSDFPAGEVGELFF
V: TRBV12-3/TRBV12-4; D: TRBD2; CDR3: CASSMGLAGGVTQYF
V: TRBV6-1; D: -; CDR3: CASSERHLMNTEAFF
V: TRBV12-3/TRBV12-4; D: -; CDR3: CASTQRGIRETQYF
V: TRBV4-2; D: -; CDR3: CASSPEGSYNSPLHF
V: TRBV25-1; D: -; CDR3: CASSEYASTATYEQYF
V: TRBV20-1; D: -; CDR3: CSAESLGTGNYGYTF
V: TRBV3-1; D: -; CDR3: CASSQEPLGGSSNYGYTF
V: TRBV6-5; D: -; CDR3: CASSYSVGAPWGYTF
V: TRBV20-1; D: TRBD1; CDR3: CSARDQTGQETQYF
V: TRBV11-2; D: -; CDR3: CASSWPGLPSREQYF
V: TRBV20-1; D: TRBD1; CDR3: CSARDKGTGPRDGYTF
V: TRBV20-1; D: TRBD1; CDR3: CSASETGTGGETQYF
V: TRBV25-1; D: -; CDR3: CASSEEGRLGYEQYF
V: TRBV2; D: -; CDR3: CASQDRSSYNSPLHF
V: TRBV30; D: TRBD2; CDR3: CAWSRTSGRVETQYF
V: TRBV5-1; D: -; CDR3: CASSLQGTTYEQYF
V: TRBV20-1; D: TRBD1; CDR3: CSAKEGDRGNQPQHF
V: TRBV7-7; D: -; CDR3: CASSLAWGSGRTGYTF
V: TRBV20-1; D: TRBD2; CDR3: CSARGGGMGEQYF
V: TRBV6-5; D: -; CDR3: CASSFGPEQKLFF
V: TRBV6-5; D: TRBD1; CDR3: CASSIRDREEAFF
V: TRBV28; D: -; CDR3: CASSLQGGTGELFF
V: TRBV27; D: -; CDR3: CASSLEASTGSPTYEQYF
V: TRBV7-6; D: -; CDR3: CASSIGGAISSGNTIYF
V: TRBV7-9; D: -; CDR3: CASSFNRKQRQETQYF
V: TRBV7-8; D: -; CDR3: CASSLGGREGQPQHF
V: TRBV11-2; D: -; CDR3: CASTQGRPPSEQYF
V: TRBV2; D: TRBD1; CDR3: CASSGQGAVNIQYF
V: TRBV12-3/TRBV12-4; D: -; CDR3: CASRRALNTEAFF
V: TRBV29-1; D: TRBD1; CDR3: CSVPGTDSYEQYF
V: TRBV12-3/TRBV12-4; D: -; CDR3: CASRIPGYGYTF